Presented here are 24 T cell receptor beta chains from one specimen sequenced in a study of T cells in Graves' hyperthyroidism and ophthalmopathy. The investigators amplified TCR beta CDR3 regions from RNA transcripts. RT-PCR in the first round (using the HTBI primer set) targeted the TCR CDR3. MiXCR, applied by TCRdb to the multiplex PCR reads, yields one record per CDR3 protein. The repertoire includes 550,000 to 650,000 distinct CDR3 sequences, around 13% of them detected once, and roughly 5.5% sits in the top ten. The sample was blood. The receptors shown here come from a woman aged 25 to 39 with Graves' hyperthyroidism that later progressed to Graves' ophthalmopathy.

In this sample, this clonotype turned up many times. V usage is TRBV3-1 and J usage is TRBJ1-5; D is unresolved. Germline CDR1 reads LGHDT; CDR2 reads YNNKEL (reference sequence). This CDR3 spans 12 amino acids. Between the trimmed V and J ends, which lost 2 bases and 7 bases, there was a span of 6 bases. CDR3 loop: CASSQSWQPQHF. The CDR3 DNA follows: TGTGCCAGCAGCCAATCCTGGCAGCCCCAGCATTTT. The whole variable domain, filled in from reference TRBV3-1 and TRBJ1-5, reads DTAVSQTPKYLVTQMGNDKSIKCEQNLGHDTMYWYKQDSKKFLKIMFSYNNKELIINETVPNRFSPKSPDKAHLNLHINSLELGDSAVYFCASSQSWQPQHFGDGTRLSIL.

This clonotype was detected a few times. A much bigger clone sits one base away, suggesting this may be a read error. The rearrangement links TRBV27 to TRBJ2-1; D unresolved. The J call is doubtful: the DNA matches TRBJ2-7 better. The germline V gene encodes CDR1 MNHEY and CDR2 SMNVEV (reference sequence). CDR3 length equals 15 residues. The CDR3 is CASTPKGRVYNEQYF. CDR3 bases: TGTGCCAGCACCCCCAAGGGAAGGGTATACAATGAGCAGTACTTC.

This clonotype has more than one count but fewer than ten. The rearrangement uses TRBV20-1 and TRBJ1-1; possible D gene TRBD1, 5 bases. V was cut by 3 bases and J by 0 bases, with 11 bases left in between. Germline CDR1 is DFQATT and CDR2 is SNEGSKA (reference sequence). This CDR3 is built from 14 residues. CDR3 region: CSASPHRLNTEAFF. The CDR3 DNA is TGCAGTGCTAGTCCCCACAGGTTGAACACTGAAGCTTTCTTT.

This clonotype was seen at least ten times. The J gene is TRBJ1-6, the V gene TRBV11-2, with D uncertain. The CDR3 extends over 14 amino acids. V was clipped by 0 bases and J by 11 bases, with 11 bases between them. Germline assignment: CDR1 SGHAT and CDR2 FQNNGV. The CDR3 DNA reads TGTGCCAGCAGCTTAGACCGAGCAAACCCACCCCTCCACTTT. This translates into CASSLDRANPPLHF.

This clonotype was detected a few times. This may be a read error: a much more frequent sequence differs by one nucleotide. The chain links TRBV6-1 to TRBJ2-1; 12 bases match TRBD2. V dropped 5 bases and J dropped 6; count of bases not matched to a gene: 5. The V gene's germline CDR1 is MNHNS and CDR2 SASEGT. The CDR3 has 15 amino acids. CDR3 region: CASSLLAGGSNEQFF. In nucleotides, the CDR3 is TGTGCCAGCAGTCTACTAGCGGGAGGTAGCAATGAGCAGTTCTTC.

This clonotype was counted ten times or more. The V gene is TRBV6-2 or TRBV6-3, the J gene TRBJ2-2; D ambiguous. CDR1 and CDR2 (germline): MNHEY, SVGEGT. The CDR3 is made up of 14 amino acids. V dropped 2 bases and J dropped 5 bases, with 9 bases sitting between them. The DNA of the CDR3 is TGTGCCAGCAGTTACACGACTCGGACCGGGGAGCTGTTTTTT. Its protein product is CASSYTTRTGELFF.

This clonotype has at least ten counts. J is TRBJ1-1 and V is TRBV14, with D tentatively TRBD1 (5 bases). CDR1 and CDR2 (germline): SGHDN, FVKESK. Trimming stripped 4 bases from V and 1 base from J, with 13 bases between. The CDR3 has 15 amino acids. CDR3 sequence: CASSLLDSQNTEAFF. The CDR3 nucleotides read TGTGCCAGCAGCCTGCTTGACAGCCAGAACACTGAAGCTTTCTTT.

The table lists this clonotype with many counts. The chain combines TRBV12-5 with TRBJ1-4; maybe TRBD1 (5 bases). Trimming pared 6 bases from V and 8 bases from J, leaving 13 bases between. Germline V gene lookup returns CDR1 LGHNT and CDR2 FRNRAP. The CDR3 is made up of 13 amino acids. The CDR3 DNA is TGTGCTAGTGGCCTCGGGACCAACGAAAAACTGTTTTTT. This sequence encodes CASGLGTNEKLFF.

The V call is TRBV2, the J call TRBJ1-6; D gene ambiguous. Per the germline V gene, CDR1 is SNHLY and CDR2 is FYNNEI. This CDR3 region has 14 residues. V lost 6 bases to trimming and J lost 7 bases, with 13 bases between them. CDR3 residues: CASSLDNGNSPLHF. The CDR3 region has the DNA TGTGCCAGCAGCCTAGACAACGGGAATTCACCCCTCCACTTT.

This clonotype was observed many times. The chain joins TRBV30 to TRBJ2-1; D is unclear. The CDR3 totals 15 residues. Germline values: CDR1 GTSNPN, CDR2 SVGIG (reference sequence). Trimming left V 2 bases short and J 3 bases short, with 14 bases between. The CDR3: CAWSSGPPGYNEQFF. CDR3 bases: TGTGCCTGGAGTTCCGGCCCGCCTGGCTACAATGAGCAGTTCTTC.

This clonotype was seen once. A read error is possible here, since a much larger clone lies one base away. The rearrangement uses TRBV30 and TRBJ2-5; D perhaps matches TRBD1 (5 bases). CDR3 size: 13 residues. CDR1 is GTSNPN, CDR2 SVGIG, per germline (reference sequence). The V and J ends lost 2 bases and 5 bases respectively, with 12 bases between them. The CDR3 region has the DNA TGTGCCTGGAGTTTCAGGGTAACCGAGACCCAGTACTTC. Amino acids: CAWSFRVTETQYF.

A word on this clonotype: At one boundary the junction diverges from the germline segment, which might be a read error. V is TRBV30 and J is TRBJ1-1; weak D call: TRBD1 (5 bases). This CDR3 contains 13 residues. Germline loops: CDR1 GTSNPN, CDR2 SVGIG (reference sequence). DNA of the CDR3: TGTGCCTGGAGGGCAGGGCTTGGGAATGAAGCTTTTTTT. Translation: CAWRAGLGNEAFF. Using reference TRBV30 and TRBJ1-1 for the parts outside the CDR3, the full variable domain is SQTIHQWPATLVQPVGSPLSLECTVEGTSNPNLYWYRQAAGRGLQLLFYSVGIGQISSEVPQNLSASRPQDRQFILSSKKLLLSDSGFYLCAWRAGLGNEAFFGQGTRLTVV.

Ten or more counts support this clonotype. The rearrangement links TRBV7-2 to TRBJ2-3; 13 bases match TRBD2. The CDR3 runs 16 residues. The V gene end was trimmed by 5 bases and the J gene end by 4 bases; junction bases not matched to a gene: 6. Germline CDR1 and CDR2: SGHTA and FQGNSA. The CDR3 sequence: CASSRQGLAGADTQYF. CDR3 bases: TGTGCCAGCAGCCGTCAAGGACTAGCGGGAGCAGATACGCAGTATTTT.

Many counts were recorded for this clonotype. V gene TRBV5-1 combines with J gene TRBJ2-3, with 9 bases identical to TRBD2. Germline V lookup: CDR1 SGHRS, CDR2 YFSETQ. This CDR3 is built from 16 residues. V lost 0 bases, J lost 4 bases, and 6 bases stayed unmatched. The CDR3 sequence: CASSLDVAGEADTQYF. In DNA form, the CDR3 reads TGCGCCAGCAGCTTGGATGTAGCGGGAGAGGCAGATACGCAGTATTTT.

The chain recombines TRBV24-1 with TRBJ2-1; 7 positions match TRBD2. Germline loops: CDR1 KGHDR, CDR2 SFDVKD. V lost 5 bases to trimming and J lost 1 base; unmatched junction nucleotides: 7. This CDR3 is built from 16 residues. This CDR3 reads CATSAASGKSYNEQFF. The DNA of the CDR3 is TGTGCCACCAGTGCCGCCAGCGGGAAGTCCTACAATGAGCAGTTCTTC.

The sample holds many counts of this clonotype. This chain joins TRBV10-3 and TRBJ2-5, with a tentative D call TRBD1 (6 bases). Trimming cost V 6 bases and J 2 bases, with 10 bases left between them. The CDR3 contains 13 residues. Germline V CDR1 and CDR2: ENHRY, SYGVKD. CDR3 sequence reads: CAISPGHQETQYF. Written as DNA, the CDR3 is TGTGCCATCAGCCCGGGACATCAAGAGACCCAGTACTTC.

The J gene is TRBJ2-4, the V gene TRBV6-1, with D perhaps TRBD2 (5 bases). There are 19 residues in the CDR3. CDR1 and CDR2 (germline): MNHNS, SASEGT. Deletions cut 3 bases from V and 3 bases from J, with 24 bases between. CDR3 protein: CASSDGLFRGSRGKNIQYF. For the CDR3, the DNA is TGTGCCAGCAGTGACGGCCTCTTTCGAGGGAGCCGGGGCAAAAACATTCAGTACTTC.

This clonotype showed up just a few times. A much larger clonotype is one base distant, so this may be a read error. The chain recombines TRBV6-1 with TRBJ1-1; TRBD1 is a possible D gene (5 bases). The CDR3 spans 14 residues. The germline gives CDR1 MNHNS, CDR2 SASEGT. The CDR3: CVSSLGLRDTEAFF. The CDR3 nucleotides read TGTGTCAGCAGTCTGGGACTTAGGGACACTGAAGCTTTCTTT.

This clonotype was picked up many times. The CDR3 bases are TGTGCCAGCACCTCGACAGGGGGCGGAACAGATACGCAGTATTTT. Translating it yields CASTSTGGGTDTQYF. The chain joins TRBV27 to TRBJ2-3, with 10 bases fitting TRBD1. The ends lost 7 bases at V and 3 bases at J; junction bases unmatched: 7. CDR1 is MNHEY and CDR2 is SMNVEV in the germline V gene (reference sequence). The CDR3 runs to 15 residues.

This clonotype has a count of ten or more. The chain joins TRBV30 to TRBJ2-7; 9 nucleotides match TRBD1. Germline V gives CDR1 GTSNPN, CDR2 SVGIG (reference sequence). CDR3 size: 14 residues. V dropped 3 bases and J dropped 3; count of bases not matched to a gene: 6. The CDR3 sequence is CAWRQTGQGYEQYF. The CDR3 coding sequence is TGTGCCTGGAGGCAAACGGGACAGGGCTACGAGCAGTACTTC.

Points on this clonotype: The CDR3 carries no conserved terminal phenylalanine or tryptophan, so it likely arises from a read error. V is TRBV6-5 and J is TRBJ1-6; D may be TRBD1 (5 bases). CDR1 MNHEY and CDR2 SVGAGI come from the germline V gene. The V end was cut by 0 bases, the J end by 7 bases, with 13 bases between. The length of the CDR3 is 16 residues. The CDR3 sequence is CASSYSSGAENSPLHS. CDR3 sequence (DNA): TGTGCCAGCAGTTACTCATCCGGGGCCGAAAATTCACCCCTCCACTCT.

This clonotype came up many times. The rearrangement links TRBV7-2 to TRBJ2-7; 8 positions agree with TRBD1. In germline, CDR1 is SGHTA, CDR2 FQGNSA. This CDR3 contains 15 residues. Trimming took 4 bases from V and 5 from J; bases not matched to a gene: 10. CDR3 nucleotides: TGTGCCAGCAGCTCACAGGGGGAGAAACTCCACGAGCAGTACTTC. This gives the protein CASSSQGEKLHEQYF. The variable domain in full, completed from reference TRBV7-2 and TRBJ2-7, reads GAGVSQSPSNKVTEKGKDVELRCDPISGHTALYWYRQSLGQGLEFLIYFQGNSAPDKSGLPSDRFSAERTGGSVSTLTIQRTQQEDSAVYLCASSSQGEKLHEQYFGPGTRLTVT.

This clonotype was seen many times. V and J are TRBV11-3 and TRBJ2-1, with TRBD1 matching over 9 bases. Germline V gives CDR1 SGHNT, CDR2 YENEEA. The CDR3 extends over 15 amino acids. V dropped 1 base and J dropped 7; count of bases not matched to a gene: 5. The CDR3 region is CASSLVMTGGNEQFF. In DNA, the CDR3 is TGTGCCAGCAGCTTAGTTATGACAGGGGGTAATGAGCAGTTCTTC.

This clonotype was counted between two and nine times. The V and J genes are TRBV15 and TRBJ2-2, with 8 bases lining up with TRBD2. The germline V gene has CDR1 LNHNV and CDR2 YYDKDF (reference sequence). This CDR3 is 14 amino acids long. V lost 5 bases to trimming and J lost 8 bases; unmatched junction nucleotides: 7. The CDR3 DNA sequence: TGTGCCACCAGCGAAGCGGGAGTGGTAGGGGAGCTGTTTTTT. Protein product: CATSEAGVVGELFF.